This T cell receptor (beta chain) comes out of a study of molecular identifiers for immune sequencing clone quantification (dated by TCRdb to about 2018). About the investigation overall: For a replicate experiment, RNA from roughly 20,000 or 100,000 naive CD8 T cells was divided into five aliquots, and four of the five aliquots were sequenced. This methods study benchmarked molecular-identifier clustering-based TCR repertoire sequencing (MIDCIRS) and TCR RNA copy counting, using CD8 T cells to do so. On the study overall, not on this receptor specifically: Modeling indicated about 3 TCR RNA copies recovered per cell, compared with around 11 by digital PCR, which implies a capture efficiency of approximately 30%. Spiked-in Jurkat TCR RNA (approximately 10 copies' worth), which is not part of the donor repertoire, was contained in the naive libraries. In CMV-specific effector cells, clones with more than 20 RNA copies accounted for over 99% of molecules, whereas in naive cells such clones accounted for under 1%. When barcode sub-clustering was omitted, TCR diversity was inflated by chimeric consensus sequences, with chimeras reaching as high as 47%. Spiked-in Jurkat TCR RNA equivalent to a single cell was reported to be detectable even among one million naive CD8 T cells. Highly expanded clone sizes could be underestimated if identical TCR molecules share a barcode.

V is reduced by 2 bases and J by 2 bases, leaving a spacing of 10 bases between them. There are 14 amino acids in the CDR3, from cysteine to phenylalanine inclusive. The only DNA kept is the CDR3, 42 bases in frame from the first base. The germline V gene supplies CDR1 MNHEY and CDR2 SVGAGI. Preparation of the library involved PCR. The reads were generated on an Illumina HiSeq 4000. Preparation of bulk TCR libraries followed a previously described approach, with the TCR primers listed in Table S5. The Qiagen AllPrep DNA/RNA kit was used to purify total RNA. Before any analysis, reads coming from multiple sequencing runs of the same library were combined into one pool. On the study's bioinformatics: Reads were retained only if their TCR constant sequence matched exactly, and those retained reads were trimmed to 150 nt and grouped according to their 12-nt molecular barcodes. Within each barcode group, reads were sub-clustered at a 15% Levenshtein threshold, and quality-weighted consensus sequences were built per RNA molecule. Non-functional sequences were excluded, and lower-count sequences lying one edit away from another sequence were also excluded. On the basis of fitting two negative binomial distributions, barcode sub-clusters with fewer than 20% of the maximum read count were discarded. TCRdb cleaned the public reads at Q25 with fastp, built clones with MiXCR and kept in-frame beta chains. One record per CDR3 amino acid sequence lists the most common genes and DNA. TCRdb's processing, not the study's, gives the V and J calls here. The sample table contains around 40,000 distinct CDR3 sequences; only one count was recorded for under 25% of them. 0.9% to 1.2% of the sample rests with the top ten.

This clonotype was picked up many times. Its antigen is unknown. Base quality data are lacking; no much larger clone is found one base away. Libraries of naive CD8 T cells were built from anywhere between about 17,000 and 1,000,000 sorted cells, with 10%, 30% or 50% of the purified RNA used. On a BD FACSAria II, naive CD8 T cells were FACS-sorted as CD8+CD4-CCR7+CD45RA+ and collected into RLT Plus buffer. Detection sensitivity was tested by spiking Jurkat RNA equal to about 10 TCR copies' worth into samples containing about 19,000-1,000,000 naive CD8 T cells. Enrichment of CD8 T cells was done with RosetteSep CD8+ T Cell Enrichment Cocktail plus Ficoll-Paque, and ACK red cell lysis came afterward.

The V and J segments used are TRBV6-5 and TRBJ2-7; TRBD1 is possibly the D segment (5 matching bases). Input material: naive CD8+ T cells from blood, with Jurkat cell RNA spiked in. The cell subset or site label for this specimen denotes: FACS-sorted CD8+CD4-CCR7+CD45RA+ naive T cells. The source of this sequence is a human donor in good health. Some libraries in this study had Jurkat cell RNA spiked in. This receptor carries the CDR3 CASSYVQGTYEQYF. Read as DNA, the sequence is TGTGCCAGCAGTTACGTCCAGGGTACCTACGAGCAGTACTTC.